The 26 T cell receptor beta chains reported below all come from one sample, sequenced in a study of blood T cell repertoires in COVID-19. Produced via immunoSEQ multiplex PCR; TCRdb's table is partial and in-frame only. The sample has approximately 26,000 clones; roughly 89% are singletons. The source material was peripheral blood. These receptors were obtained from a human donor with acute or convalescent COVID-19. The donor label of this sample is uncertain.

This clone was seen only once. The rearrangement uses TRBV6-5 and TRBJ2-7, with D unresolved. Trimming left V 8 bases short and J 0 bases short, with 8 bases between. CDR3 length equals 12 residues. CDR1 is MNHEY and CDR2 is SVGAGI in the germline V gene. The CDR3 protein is CASWQNSYEQYF. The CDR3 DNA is TGTGCCAGCTGGCAGAACTCCTACGAGCAGTACTTC.

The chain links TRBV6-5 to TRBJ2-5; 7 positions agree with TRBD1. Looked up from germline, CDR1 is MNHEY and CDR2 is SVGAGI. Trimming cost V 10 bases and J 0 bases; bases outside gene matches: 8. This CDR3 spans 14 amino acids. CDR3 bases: TGTGCCACCTGGACAGGAAGGGACCAAGAGACCCAGTACTTC. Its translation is CATWTGRDQETQYF.

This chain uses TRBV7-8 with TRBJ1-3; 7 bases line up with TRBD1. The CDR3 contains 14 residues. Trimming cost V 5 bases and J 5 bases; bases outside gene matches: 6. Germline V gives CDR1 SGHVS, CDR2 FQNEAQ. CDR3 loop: CASSPRTGRNTIYF. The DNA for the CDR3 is TGTGCCAGCAGCCCACGGACAGGACGAAACACCATATATTTT.

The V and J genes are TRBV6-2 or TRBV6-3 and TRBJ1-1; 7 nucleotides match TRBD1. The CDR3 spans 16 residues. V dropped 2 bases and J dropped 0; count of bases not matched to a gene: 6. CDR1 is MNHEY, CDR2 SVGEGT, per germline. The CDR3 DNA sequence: TGTGCCAGCAGTTACCCGAAGGGGGCACTGAACACTGAAGCTTTCTTT. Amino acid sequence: CASSYPKGALNTEAFF.

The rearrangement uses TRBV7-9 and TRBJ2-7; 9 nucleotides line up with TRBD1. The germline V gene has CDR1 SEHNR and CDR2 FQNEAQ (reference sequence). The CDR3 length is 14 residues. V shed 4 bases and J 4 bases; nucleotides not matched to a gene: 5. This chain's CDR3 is CASSSDRGGYEQYF. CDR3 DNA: TGTGCCAGCAGCTCTGACAGGGGGGGTTACGAGCAGTACTTC.

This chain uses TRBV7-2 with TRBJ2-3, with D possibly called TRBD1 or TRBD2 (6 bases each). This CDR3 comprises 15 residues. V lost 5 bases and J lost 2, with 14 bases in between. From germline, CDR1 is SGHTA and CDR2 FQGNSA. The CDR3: CASSLGGTSTDTQYF. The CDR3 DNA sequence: TGTGCCAGCAGCCTAGGGGGGACTTCCACAGATACGCAGTATTTT.

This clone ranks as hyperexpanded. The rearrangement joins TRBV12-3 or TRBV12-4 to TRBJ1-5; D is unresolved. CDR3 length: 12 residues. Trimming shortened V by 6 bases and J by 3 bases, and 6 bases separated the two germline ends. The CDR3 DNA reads TGTGCCAGCAGCGACAACAATCAGCCCCAGCATTTT. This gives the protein CASSDNNQPQHF.

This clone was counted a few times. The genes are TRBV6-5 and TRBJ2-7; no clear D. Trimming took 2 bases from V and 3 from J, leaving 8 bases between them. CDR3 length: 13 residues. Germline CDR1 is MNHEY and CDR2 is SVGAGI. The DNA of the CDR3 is TGTGCCAGCAGTTACCGCCAGCGCTACGAGCAGTACTTC. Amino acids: CASSYRQRYEQYF.

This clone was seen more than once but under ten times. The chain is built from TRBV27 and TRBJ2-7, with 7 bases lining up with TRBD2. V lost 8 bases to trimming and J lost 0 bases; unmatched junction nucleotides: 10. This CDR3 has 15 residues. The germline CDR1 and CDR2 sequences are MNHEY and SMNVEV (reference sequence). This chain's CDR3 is CASSLEGRVSYEQYF. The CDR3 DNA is TGTGCCAGCTCCCTAGAAGGGAGGGTCTCCTACGAGCAGTACTTC.

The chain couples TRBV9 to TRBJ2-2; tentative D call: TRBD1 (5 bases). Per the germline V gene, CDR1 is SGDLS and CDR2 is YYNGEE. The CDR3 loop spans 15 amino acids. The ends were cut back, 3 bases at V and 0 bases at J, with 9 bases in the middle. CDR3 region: CASSATVSNTGELFF. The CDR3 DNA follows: TGTGCCAGCAGCGCGACAGTCTCGAACACCGGGGAGCTGTTTTTT. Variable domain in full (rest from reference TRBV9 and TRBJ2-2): DSGVTQTPKHLITATGQRVTLRCSPRSGDLSVYWYQQSLDQGLQFLIQYYNGEERAKGNILERFSAQQFPDLHSELNLSSLELGDSALYFCASSATVSNTGELFFGEGSRLTVL.

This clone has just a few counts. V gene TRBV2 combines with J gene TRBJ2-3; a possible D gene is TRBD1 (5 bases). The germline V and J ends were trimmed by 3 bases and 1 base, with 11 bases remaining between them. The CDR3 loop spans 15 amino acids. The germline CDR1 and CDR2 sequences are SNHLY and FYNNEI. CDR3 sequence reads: CASSDQTDGTDTQYF. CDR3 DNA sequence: TGTGCCAGCAGTGACCAGACAGACGGCACAGATACGCAGTATTTT. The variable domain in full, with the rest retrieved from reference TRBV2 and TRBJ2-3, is EPEVTQTPSHQVTQMGQEVILRCVPISNHLYFYWYRQILGQKVEFLVSFYNNEISEKSEIFDDQFSVERPDGSNFTLKIRSTKLEDSAMYFCASSDQTDGTDTQYFGPGTRLTVL.

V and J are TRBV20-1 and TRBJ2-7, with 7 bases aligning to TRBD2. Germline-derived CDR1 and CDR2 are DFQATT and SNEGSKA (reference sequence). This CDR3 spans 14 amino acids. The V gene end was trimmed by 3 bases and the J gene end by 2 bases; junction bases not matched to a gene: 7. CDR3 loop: CSASPPGGTYEQYF. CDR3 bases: TGCAGTGCTAGTCCCCCGGGGGGAACCTACGAGCAGTACTTC.

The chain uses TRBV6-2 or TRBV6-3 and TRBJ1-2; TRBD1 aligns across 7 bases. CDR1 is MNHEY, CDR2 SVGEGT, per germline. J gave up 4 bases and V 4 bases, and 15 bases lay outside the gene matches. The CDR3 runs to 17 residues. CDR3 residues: CASSSRTTGPTFYGYTF. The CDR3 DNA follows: TGTGCCAGCAGTTCGCGCACGACAGGGCCCACCTTCTATGGCTACACCTTC.

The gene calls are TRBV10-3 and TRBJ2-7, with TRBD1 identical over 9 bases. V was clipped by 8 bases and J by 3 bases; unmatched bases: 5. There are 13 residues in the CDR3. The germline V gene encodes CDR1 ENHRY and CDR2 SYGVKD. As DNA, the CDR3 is TGTGCCATCCGCGGACAGGGGAACTACGAGCAGTACTTC. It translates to CAIRGQGNYEQYF.

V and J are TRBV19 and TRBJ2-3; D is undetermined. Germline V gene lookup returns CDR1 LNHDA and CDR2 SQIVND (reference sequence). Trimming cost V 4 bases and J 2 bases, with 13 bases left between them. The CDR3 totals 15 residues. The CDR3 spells CASSSLDKPTDTQYF. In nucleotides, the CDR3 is TGTGCCAGTAGTAGCCTTGATAAGCCCACAGATACGCAGTATTTT.

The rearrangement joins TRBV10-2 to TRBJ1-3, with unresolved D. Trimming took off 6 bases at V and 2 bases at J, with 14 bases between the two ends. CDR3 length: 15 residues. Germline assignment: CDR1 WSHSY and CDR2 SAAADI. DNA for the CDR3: TGCGCCAGCAGCCACAGTCCGGATCCTGGAAACACCATATATTTT. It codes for CASSHSPDPGNTIYF.

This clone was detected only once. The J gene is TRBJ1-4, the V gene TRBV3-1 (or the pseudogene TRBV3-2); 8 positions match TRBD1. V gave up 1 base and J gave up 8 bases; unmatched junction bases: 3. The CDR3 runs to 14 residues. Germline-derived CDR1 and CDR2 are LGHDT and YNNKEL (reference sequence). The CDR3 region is CASSQARGREKLFF. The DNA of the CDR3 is TGTGCCAGCAGCCAAGCCAGGGGGCGAGAAAAACTGTTTTTT.

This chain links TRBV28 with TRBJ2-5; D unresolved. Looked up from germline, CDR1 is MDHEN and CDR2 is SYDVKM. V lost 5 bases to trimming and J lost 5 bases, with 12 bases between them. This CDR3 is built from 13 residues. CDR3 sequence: CASSPPVLETQYF. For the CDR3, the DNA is TGTGCCAGCAGTCCCCCGGTGCTGGAGACCCAGTACTTC.

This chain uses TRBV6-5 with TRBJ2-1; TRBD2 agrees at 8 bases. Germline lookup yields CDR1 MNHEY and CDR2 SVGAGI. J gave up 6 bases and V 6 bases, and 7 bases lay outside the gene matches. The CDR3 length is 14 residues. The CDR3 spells CASRGTGGSNEQFF. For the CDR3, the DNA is TGTGCCAGCAGGGGAACGGGGGGGTCCAATGAGCAGTTCTTC.

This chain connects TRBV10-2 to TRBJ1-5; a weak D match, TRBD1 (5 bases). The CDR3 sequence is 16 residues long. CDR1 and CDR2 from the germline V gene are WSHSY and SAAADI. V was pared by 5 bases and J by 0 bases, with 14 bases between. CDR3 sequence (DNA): TGCGCCAGCAGTCCATCTCAGGGAAATAGCAATCAGCCCCAGCATTTT. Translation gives CASSPSQGNSNQPQHF.

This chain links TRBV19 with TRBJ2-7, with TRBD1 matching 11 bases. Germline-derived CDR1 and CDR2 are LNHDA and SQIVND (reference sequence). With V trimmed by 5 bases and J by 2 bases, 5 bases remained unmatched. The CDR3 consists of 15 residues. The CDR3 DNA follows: TGTGCCAGTAGTTCGGGGACAGGGGGACCCTACGAGCAGTACTTC. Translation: CASSSGTGGPYEQYF.

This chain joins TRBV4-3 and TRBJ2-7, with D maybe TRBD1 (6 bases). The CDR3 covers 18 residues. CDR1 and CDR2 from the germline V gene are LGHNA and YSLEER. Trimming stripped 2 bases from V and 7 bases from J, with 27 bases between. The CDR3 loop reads CASSQKVGGGQNAGEQYF. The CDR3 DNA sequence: TGCGCCAGCAGCCAAAAAGTTGGTGGGGGCCAAAACGCCGGGGAGCAGTACTTC.

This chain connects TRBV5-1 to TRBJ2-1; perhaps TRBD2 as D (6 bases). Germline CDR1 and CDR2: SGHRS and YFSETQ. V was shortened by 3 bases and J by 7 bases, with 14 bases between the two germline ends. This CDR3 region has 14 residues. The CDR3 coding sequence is TGCGCCAGCAGCTCAAGGGGCGGGGCGAATGAGCAGTTCTTC. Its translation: CASSSRGGANEQFF.

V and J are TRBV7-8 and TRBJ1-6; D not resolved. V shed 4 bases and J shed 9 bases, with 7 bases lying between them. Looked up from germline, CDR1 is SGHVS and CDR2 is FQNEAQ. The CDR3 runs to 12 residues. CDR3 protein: CASSYSFSPLHF. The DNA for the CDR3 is TGTGCCAGCAGCTATTCATTTTCACCCCTCCACTTT.

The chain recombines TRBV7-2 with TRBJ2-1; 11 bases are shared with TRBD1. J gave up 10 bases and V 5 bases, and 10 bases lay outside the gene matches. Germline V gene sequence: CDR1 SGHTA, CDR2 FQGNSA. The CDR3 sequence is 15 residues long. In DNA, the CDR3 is TGTGCCAGCAGCCTTCCCGGACAGGGGGCGGCGGAGCAGTTCTTC. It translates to CASSLPGQGAAEQFF.

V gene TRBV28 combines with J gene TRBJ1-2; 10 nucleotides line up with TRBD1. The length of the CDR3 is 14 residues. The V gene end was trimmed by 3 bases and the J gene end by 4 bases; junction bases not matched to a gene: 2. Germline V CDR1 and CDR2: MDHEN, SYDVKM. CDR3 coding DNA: TGTGCCAGCAGTTTGACAGGGGGCGCCTATGGCTACACCTTC. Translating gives CASSLTGGAYGYTF.